Listed below are T cell receptor beta chains from one sample, sequenced in a study of blood T cell repertoires in COVID-19. TCRdb's copy holds only in-frame clones and misses some; the assay was immunoSEQ multiplex PCR. This table holds roughly 430,000 clones, approximately 85% found once. The source material was PBMCs or T cells enriched from blood (not recorded which). The receptors shown here come from a woman aged 40 to 50 with acute COVID-19. CDR3s include the opening cysteine and the closing phenylalanine or tryptophan. The order of the fields is V gene, clone size, D gene, J gene, CDR3 DNA, CDR3 protein. D genes are given only for firm matches. The size field is filled for only some rows; it gives once, few, many or a size class.

v_call: TRBV11-2; clone_size: -; d_call: TRBD1; j_call: TRBJ1-2; cdr3_nt: TGTGCCAGCAGCTTATTACAGGGGGCCCATGGCTACACCTTC; cdr3_aa: CASSLLQGAHGYTF
v_call: TRBV11-2; clone_size: once; d_call: -; j_call: TRBJ2-7; cdr3_nt: TGTGCCAGCAGCTTAATAGGGGGCGAGCAGTACTTC; cdr3_aa: CASSLIGGEQYF
v_call: TRBV4-2; clone_size: -; d_call: -; j_call: TRBJ1-1; cdr3_nt: TGTGCCAGCAGCCAAGAGTCCGGTCGTTTGAACACTGAAGCTTTCTTT; cdr3_aa: CASSQESGRLNTEAFF
v_call: TRBV19; clone_size: -; d_call: -; j_call: TRBJ2-1; cdr3_nt: TGTGCCAGTTTAGGACAGAGCTCCTACAATGAGCAGTTCTTC; cdr3_aa: CASLGQSSYNEQFF
v_call: TRBV29-1; clone_size: -; d_call: -; j_call: TRBJ2-7; cdr3_nt: TGCAGCGTTGGTGCGGACTGGAGCTCCTACGAGCAGTACTTC; cdr3_aa: CSVGADWSSYEQYF
v_call: TRBV9; clone_size: -; d_call: -; j_call: TRBJ2-2; cdr3_nt: TGTGCCAGCAGCGCAAGGGAGGGGGAGCTGTTTTTT; cdr3_aa: CASSAREGELFF
v_call: TRBV9; clone_size: once; d_call: -; j_call: TRBJ1-6; cdr3_nt: TGTGCCAGCAGCGCCGACCTTGACAGGACCTTTAATTCACCCCTCCACTTT; cdr3_aa: CASSADLDRTFNSPLHF
v_call: TRBV5-1; clone_size: -; d_call: -; j_call: TRBJ2-3; cdr3_nt: TGCGCCAGCAGCTTGGAGGCAGGGGGGACAGATACGCAGTATTTT; cdr3_aa: CASSLEAGGTDTQYF
v_call: TRBV3-1/TRBV3-2; clone_size: -; d_call: TRBD1; j_call: TRBJ2-7; cdr3_nt: TGTGCCAGCAGCCAAGATCGGACAGGCAAGCAGTACTTC; cdr3_aa: CASSQDRTGKQYF
v_call: TRBV19; clone_size: -; d_call: -; j_call: TRBJ2-1; cdr3_nt: TGTGCCAGTAGTTTGGACAGTTACAATGAGCAGTTCTTC; cdr3_aa: CASSLDSYNEQFF
v_call: TRBV5-5; clone_size: -; d_call: TRBD1; j_call: TRBJ2-5; cdr3_nt: TGTGCCAGCAGCCAGACAGGGGGCGAAGAGACCCAGTACTTC; cdr3_aa: CASSQTGGEETQYF
v_call: TRBV3-1/TRBV3-2; clone_size: -; d_call: -; j_call: TRBJ2-7; cdr3_nt: TGTGCCAGCAGCCGGGCCAGTTACTACGAGCAGTACTTC; cdr3_aa: CASSRASYYEQYF
v_call: TRBV30; clone_size: -; d_call: -; j_call: TRBJ1-2; cdr3_nt: TGTGCCTGGAAAGCTACTAACTATGGCTACACCTTC; cdr3_aa: CAWKATNYGYTF
v_call: TRBV2; clone_size: -; d_call: -; j_call: TRBJ1-5; cdr3_nt: TGTGCCAGCAAGAAGTACCGGGACAAAAATCAGCCCCAGCATTTT; cdr3_aa: CASKKYRDKNQPQHF
v_call: TRBV6-5; clone_size: -; d_call: TRBD2; j_call: TRBJ2-7; cdr3_nt: TGTGCCAGCGGCGGACTAGACACCTACGAGCAGTACTTC; cdr3_aa: CASGGLDTYEQYF
v_call: TRBV4-1; clone_size: -; d_call: -; j_call: TRBJ1-1; cdr3_nt: TGCGCCAGCAGCCGCACCGTCGGGAACACTGAAGCTTTCTTT; cdr3_aa: CASSRTVGNTEAFF
v_call: TRBV15; clone_size: -; d_call: -; j_call: TRBJ1-2; cdr3_nt: TGTGCCACCAGCAGAGCCTGGAGAGGGGGGGACTATGGCTACACCTTC; cdr3_aa: CATSRAWRGGDYGYTF
v_call: TRBV29-1; clone_size: -; d_call: TRBD1; j_call: TRBJ2-7; cdr3_nt: TGCAGCGCCCAGACAGGGGCCTCCTACGAGCAGTACTTC; cdr3_aa: CSAQTGASYEQYF
v_call: TRBV5-4; clone_size: -; d_call: -; j_call: TRBJ2-7; cdr3_nt: TGTGCCAGCAGCTTGGGTTCAGGGTACGAGCAGTACTTC; cdr3_aa: CASSLGSGYEQYF
v_call: TRBV19; clone_size: -; d_call: TRBD2; j_call: TRBJ2-7; cdr3_nt: TGTGCCAGTAGTGCCGTCGGGGGGGAGCAGTACTTC; cdr3_aa: CASSAVGGEQYF
v_call: TRBV27; clone_size: -; d_call: TRBD1; j_call: TRBJ1-4; cdr3_nt: TGTGCCAGCAGTTCGACAGGGGAGCGAACTAATGAAAAACTGTTTTTT; cdr3_aa: CASSSTGERTNEKLFF
v_call: TRBV6-5; clone_size: -; d_call: -; j_call: TRBJ1-1; cdr3_nt: TGTGCCAGCAGTTACGAGGCCTACACTGAAGCTTTCTTT; cdr3_aa: CASSYEAYTEAFF
v_call: TRBV5-4; clone_size: -; d_call: -; j_call: TRBJ2-1; cdr3_nt: TGTGCCAGCAGCCAACAGGGACGGGGCAATGAGCAGTTCTTC; cdr3_aa: CASSQQGRGNEQFF